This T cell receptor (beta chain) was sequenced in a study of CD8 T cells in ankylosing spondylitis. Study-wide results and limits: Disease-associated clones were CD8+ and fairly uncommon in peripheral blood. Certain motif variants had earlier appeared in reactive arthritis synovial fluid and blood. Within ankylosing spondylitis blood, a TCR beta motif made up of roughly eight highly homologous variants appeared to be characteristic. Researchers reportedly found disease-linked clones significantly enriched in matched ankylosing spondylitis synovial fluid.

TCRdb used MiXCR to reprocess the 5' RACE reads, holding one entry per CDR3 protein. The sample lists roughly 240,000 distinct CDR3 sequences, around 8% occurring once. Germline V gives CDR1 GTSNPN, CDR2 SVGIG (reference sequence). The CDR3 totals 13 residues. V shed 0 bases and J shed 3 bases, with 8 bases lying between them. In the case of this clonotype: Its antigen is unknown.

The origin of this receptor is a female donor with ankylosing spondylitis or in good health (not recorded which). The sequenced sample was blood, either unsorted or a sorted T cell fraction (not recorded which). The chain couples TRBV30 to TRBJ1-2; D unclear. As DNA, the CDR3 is TGTGCCTGGAGTGTACGGCAGGACTATGGCTACACCTTC. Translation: CAWSVRQDYGYTF.